Below are 22 T cell receptor beta chains sequenced from a single sample in a study of OX40 agonist ivuxolimab in advanced cancers. The table came from immunoSEQ multiplex PCR; TCRdb's copy has only in-frame clones and leaves some out. The sample has fewer than 80,000 clones, approximately 89% seen once; the top ten hold about 11%. Sequenced here: CD4+ or CD8+ T cells sorted from blood, sampled in a trial of the OX40 agonist ivuxolimab. The source of these receptors is an adult with an advanced solid tumor such as melanoma, head and neck, liver or kidney cancer.

DNA for the CDR3: TGTGCCAGCAGCTTAGGCACAGGGGGAGAAAAACTGTTTTTT. This codes for CASSLGTGGEKLFF. This sequence joins TRBV11-2 and TRBJ1-4; TRBD1 aligns across 8 bases. Per the germline V gene, CDR1 is SGHAT and CDR2 is FQNNGV. There are 14 residues in the CDR3. The trim removed 1 base at V and 8 bases at J, leaving 3 bases unmatched.

The chain employs TRBV4-1 and TRBJ1-2; D is ambiguous. This CDR3 spans 14 amino acids. The V gene's germline CDR1 is MGHRA and CDR2 YSYEKL. V was shortened by 1 base and J by 3 bases, with 9 bases between the two germline ends. The CDR3 DNA reads TGCGCCAGCAGCCAAGTACGGCAGGACTATGGCTACACCTTC. Residues: CASSQVRQDYGYTF.

This chain links TRBV9 with TRBJ1-4; no clear D. Germline loops: CDR1 SGDLS, CDR2 YYNGEE. The CDR3 has 15 residues. Trimming removed 0 bases at V and 0 bases at J, with 6 bases between. This CDR3 is CASSVDGTTNEKLFF. The CDR3 bases are TGTGCCAGCAGCGTAGATGGGACAACTAATGAAAAACTGTTTTTT.

This chain uses TRBV19 with TRBJ2-1, with 10 positions matching TRBD2. CDR3 length equals 16 residues. Trimming cost V 9 bases and J 3 bases; bases outside gene matches: 11. Germline CDR1 LNHDA, CDR2 SQIVND (reference sequence). CDR3 nucleotide sequence: TGTGCCAGCCACGGTAGCGGGGGGCCCTACTACAATGAGCAGTTCTTC. It encodes CASHGSGGPYYNEQFF.

This sequence joins TRBV27 and TRBJ1-5; D is unclear. V lost 2 bases and J lost 9, with 11 bases in between. The CDR3 has 13 residues. CDR1 is MNHEY, CDR2 SMNVEV, per germline (reference sequence). CDR3 loop: CASSLNTPWPQHF. The CDR3 nucleotides read TGTGCCAGCAGTTTAAACACCCCATGGCCCCAGCATTTT.

J is TRBJ2-5 and V is TRBV27; tentatively, D is TRBD2 (6 bases). V was shortened by 3 bases and J by 1 base, with 12 bases between the two germline ends. Germline values: CDR1 MNHEY, CDR2 SMNVEV (reference sequence). The CDR3 sequence is 15 residues long. The CDR3 protein is CASSLGGRAQETQYF. In DNA form, the CDR3 reads TGTGCCAGCAGTTTGGGGGGTAGGGCCCAAGAGACCCAGTACTTC.

The rearrangement uses TRBV27 and TRBJ2-7, with 9 positions matching TRBD1. The CDR3 contains 14 residues. V was clipped by 7 bases and J by 2 bases; unmatched bases: 6. Germline values: CDR1 MNHEY, CDR2 SMNVEV (reference sequence). Here the CDR3 reads CASKEWTGAYEQYF. In nucleotides, the CDR3 is TGTGCCAGCAAGGAGTGGACAGGGGCCTACGAGCAGTACTTC.

V and J are TRBV28 and TRBJ1-1; no firm D call. With 3 bases removed from V and 5 bases from J, the gap between germline ends came to 7 bases. The CDR3 sequence is 12 residues long. CDR1 MDHEN and CDR2 SYDVKM come from the germline V gene. The DNA for the CDR3 is TGTGCCAGCAGTTTCGGGCGGACTGAAGCTTTCTTT. Its translation: CASSFGRTEAFF.

This clone has just one count. The J gene is TRBJ1-1, the V gene TRBV12-1. TRBV12-1 is deemed a pseudogene. The CDR3 covers 17 residues. The CDR3 is CASSFTGQDLSNTEAFF. In DNA form, the CDR3 reads TGTGCCAGCAGCTTTACGGGCCAGGATCTAAGTAACACTGAAGCTTTCTTT.

The chain uses TRBV2 and TRBJ2-1, with D perhaps being TRBD1 or TRBD2 (5 bases each). CDR3 length equals 14 residues. Trimming took off 7 bases at V and 8 bases at J, with 18 bases between the two ends. Germline CDR1 and CDR2: SNHLY and FYNNEI. CDR3 coding DNA: TGTGCCAGCAAATGGGACCCCAAGGTAGATGAGCAGTTCTTC. This sequence encodes CASKWDPKVDEQFF.

V gene TRBV11-1 combines with J gene TRBJ1-1, with unresolved D. Germline V gene data show CDR1 as SGHAT and CDR2 as FQDESV (reference sequence). The CDR3 runs 15 residues. Between the trimmed V and J ends, which lost 1 base and 1 base, there was a span of 10 bases. CDR3 sequence: CASSLDPDKNTEAFF. The CDR3 nucleotides read TGTGCCAGCAGCTTAGATCCAGACAAGAACACTGAAGCTTTCTTT.

The J gene is TRBJ2-7, the V gene TRBV9; possibly TRBD1 for D (5 bases). The V end was cut by 0 bases, the J end by 4 bases, with 8 bases between. The CDR3 loop spans 13 amino acids. Germline-derived CDR1 and CDR2 are SGDLS and YYNGEE. In DNA form, the CDR3 reads TGTGCCAGCAGCGTAGGGGGCAGATACGAGCAGTACTTC. This gives the protein CASSVGGRYEQYF.

The count of this clone is one. V gene TRBV7-2 combines with J gene TRBJ2-7; D gene ambiguous. The CDR3 has 17 residues. The ends were cut back, 2 bases at V and 5 bases at J, with 22 bases in the middle. Germline CDR1 and CDR2: SGHTA and FQGNSA. The CDR3 reads CASSLFRVGVLDDEQYF. CDR3 in DNA: TGTGCCAGCAGCTTATTTCGGGTTGGGGTACTCGACGACGAGCAGTACTTC.

This chain joins TRBV14 and TRBJ2-3; D gene ambiguous. V shed 2 bases and J shed 2 bases, with 14 bases lying between them. The germline CDR1 and CDR2 sequences are SGHDN and FVKESK. This CDR3 spans 16 amino acids. CDR3 sequence reads: CASSQFSPMPTDTQYF. The CDR3, as DNA: TGTGCCAGCAGCCAATTCTCACCCATGCCCACAGATACGCAGTATTTT.

There are a few counts of this clone. This chain connects TRBV28 to TRBJ2-5; D possibly matches TRBD1 or TRBD2 (6 bases each). Germline V gene sequence: CDR1 MDHEN, CDR2 SYDVKM. Trimming removed 2 bases from V and 5 bases from J, with 15 bases in between. The CDR3 sequence is 15 residues long. The DNA of the CDR3 is TGTGCCAGCAGTTTACGCGGGACACCTGGGGAGACCCAGTACTTC. This encodes CASSLRGTPGETQYF.

The chain couples TRBV27 to TRBJ2-7, with D tentatively TRBD1 (6 bases). V shed 6 bases and J shed 3 bases, with 12 bases lying between them. The CDR3 is 13 residues long. From germline, CDR1 is MNHEY and CDR2 SMNVEV (reference sequence). The CDR3 protein is CASSRLQGYEQYF. The CDR3, as DNA: TGTGCCAGCAGCCGTCTACAGGGCTACGAGCAGTACTTC.

J is TRBJ2-3 and V is TRBV29-1, with D perhaps assigned TRBD1 or TRBD2 (6 bases each). Deletions cut 6 bases from V and 6 bases from J, with 13 bases between. CDR3 length equals 12 residues. Per germline, CDR1 SQVTM and CDR2 ANQGSEA. The CDR3 DNA is TGCAGCGTCCCTTGGGGGGCGGATACGCAGTATTTT. Its translation is CSVPWGADTQYF.

The rearrangement joins TRBV2 to TRBJ1-5; D may be TRBD1 (6 bases). The CDR3 extends over 13 amino acids. Germline V gene lookup returns CDR1 SNHLY and CDR2 FYNNEI. V was pared by 2 bases and J by 4 bases, with 6 bases between. The CDR3 DNA follows: TGTGCCAGCAGTGAAACAGGGAATCAGCCCCAGCATTTT. The encoded protein is CASSETGNQPQHF.

This chain links TRBV7-6 with TRBJ2-1; TRBD1 matches at 10 bases. Germline CDR1 SGHVS, CDR2 FNYEAQ. CDR3 size: 13 residues. V gave up 3 bases and J gave up 10 bases; unmatched junction bases: 3. The CDR3 DNA reads as TGTGCCAGCAGCTTGGGACAGGGGCGCGAGCAGTTCTTC. Amino acid sequence: CASSLGQGREQFF.

The gene calls are TRBV27 and TRBJ2-1; TRBD2 aligns across 13 bases. This CDR3 spans 14 amino acids. Germline assignment: CDR1 MNHEY and CDR2 SMNVEV (reference sequence). Trimming at V came to 6 bases and at J to 4 bases, leaving 0 bases not matched to a gene. CDR3 DNA: TGTGCCAGCAGGGGACTAGCGGGATACAATGAGCAGTTCTTC. It yields the protein CASRGLAGYNEQFF.

The chain uses TRBV19 and TRBJ2-1; 9 bases agree with TRBD2. Germline V gene data show CDR1 as LNHDA and CDR2 as SQIVND (reference sequence). V was pared by 7 bases and J by 6 bases, with 13 bases of the junction left unmatched. The CDR3 is 16 amino acids. The CDR3 DNA follows: TGTGCCAGTACGGCGGGAGGGCCTCTGACTAGCAATGAGCAGTTCTTC. Its protein is CASTAGGPLTSNEQFF.

The genes are TRBV7-9 and TRBJ2-7; D is perhaps TRBD1 (5 bases). The V gene lost 2 bases and the J gene lost 3 bases, with 8 bases spanning the gap. This CDR3 contains 13 residues. In germline, CDR1 is SEHNR, CDR2 FQNEAQ (reference sequence). CDR3 amino acids: CASSLRTNYEQYF. In nucleotides, the CDR3 is TGTGCCAGCAGCTTAAGGACAAACTACGAGCAGTACTTC.